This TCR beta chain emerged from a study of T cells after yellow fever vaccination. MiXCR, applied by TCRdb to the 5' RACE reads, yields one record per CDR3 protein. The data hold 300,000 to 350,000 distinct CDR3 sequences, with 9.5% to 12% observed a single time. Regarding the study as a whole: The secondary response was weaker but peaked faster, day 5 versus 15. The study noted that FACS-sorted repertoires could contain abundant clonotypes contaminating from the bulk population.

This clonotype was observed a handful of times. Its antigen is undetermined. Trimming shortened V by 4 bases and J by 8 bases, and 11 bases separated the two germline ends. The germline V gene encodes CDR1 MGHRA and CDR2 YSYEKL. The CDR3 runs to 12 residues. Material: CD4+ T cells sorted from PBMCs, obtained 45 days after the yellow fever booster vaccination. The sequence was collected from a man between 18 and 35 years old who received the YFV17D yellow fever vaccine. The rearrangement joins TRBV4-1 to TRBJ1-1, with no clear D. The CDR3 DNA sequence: TGCGCCAGCAGCCCCCTCTGGGGAGAAGCTTTCTTT. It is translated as CASSPLWGEAFF.